This T cell receptor (beta chain) was obtained from a study of memory CD4+ T cells and cytomegalovirus serostatus. The sort gate was single viable CD3+CD4+CD8-CD45RO+ cells for memory CD4+ T cells. Positive selection with CD4 microbeads enriched total CD4+ T cells. General study results and limits: Repertoires predicted CMV serostatus with median bootstrapped AUC of 0.95.

The assay was immunoSEQ multiplex PCR, and TCRdb's table has in-frame clones only and misses some. The data contain 40,000 or so clones, 70% to 80% of them seen just once; the ten biggest clones take up around 1.1%. Notes on this clone: Its antigen is not known.

Germline V gene lookup returns CDR1 LGHNT and CDR2 FRNRAP. The CDR3 runs 13 residues. V was pared by 7 bases and J by 1 base, with 11 bases between. This chain links TRBV12-5 with TRBJ2-7; the D gene is possibly TRBD1 (6 bases). The material sequenced was memory CD4+ T cells from blood. The source is an adult in good health and CMV-seronegative. DNA of the CDR3: TGTGCTAGTGCACAGGGCTTTTCCTACGAGCAGTACTTC. Amino acid sequence: CASAQGFSYEQYF.